This TCR beta chain was obtained from a study of identical twins. A universal primer site was added by template switching, and unique molecular identifiers were carried by the cDNA. TCRdb passed the 5' RACE reads through MiXCR, listing each CDR3 protein once. The table lists a few hundred thousand distinct CDR3 sequences, approximately 9.6% of them singletons. The CDR3 loop spans 17 amino acids. Germline-derived CDR1 and CDR2 are SGDLS and YYNGEE. After removal of 2 bases from V and 2 bases from J, the junction contained 9 bases not matched to a gene. This sample also belongs to another study, concerning yellow fever vaccine responses in identical twins.

The chain recombines TRBV9 with TRBJ2-3; 9 bases match TRBD1. This clonotype was sampled from a woman in her late teens or twenties in good health. Sequencing used PBMCs. The CDR3 DNA follows: TGTGCCAGCAGCGTGCCCTTGGGACAGGGAGACACAGATACGCAGTATTTT. Its protein product is CASSVPLGQGDTDTQYF.